Detailed here is one T cell receptor beta chain. Its antigen is not known. This entry belongs to a study of PD-1 blockade in mismatch repair-deficient tumors. Background on the study: Enrolled about 2013-2017, patients had progressing, pretreated mismatch repair-deficient cancers of over nine types. General observations from the study: Rapid post-treatment expansion, then contraction, generally preceding radiologic response, marked tumor-resident clones.

All patients were mismatch repair deficient, assessed by either PCR or immunohistochemistry. TCRs were sequenced from three patients responding to pembrolizumab. Clones were sequenced by immunoSEQ multiplex PCR, and TCRdb holds only the in-frame ones, with some missing. The sample records tens of thousands of clones, roughly 80% being singletons. Germline V gene sequence: CDR1 MNHEY, CDR2 SMNVEV (reference sequence). Trimming removed 2 bases from V and 2 bases from J; junction bases left unmatched: 8. There are 18 residues in the CDR3. This sequence originates from an adult with mismatch repair-deficient cancer. The sample in question was peripheral blood, obtained 12 weeks after starting pembrolizumab. The rearrangement uses TRBV27 and TRBJ2-5; 13 bases match TRBD2. DNA for the CDR3: TGTGCCAGCAGTTTAGCTACTAGCGGGAGGGGGTGGCAAGAGACCCAGTACTTC. Translating it yields CASSLATSGRGWQETQYF.